This T cell receptor beta chain was obtained from a study of blood T cell repertoires in COVID-19. About the study: The United States, Italy and Spain provided the acute and convalescent COVID-19 samples.

V lost 1 base, J lost 10 bases, and 16 bases stayed unmatched. This CDR3 region has 18 residues. Per the germline V gene, CDR1 is LNHNV and CDR2 is YYDKDF (reference sequence). Data came from immunoSEQ multiplex PCR; TCRdb stores just in-frame clones and leaves some out. The sample has over 200,000 clones; about 90% are singletons. The sequence derives from a woman aged 60 to 75 with acute or convalescent COVID-19. Sequencing was performed on peripheral blood. The chain joins TRBV15 to TRBJ1-4; the match to TRBD1 covers 9 bases. The CDR3 DNA is TGTGCCACCAGCAGAGCCATTACGATACAGGGGGCTAGAACAAAACTGTTTTTT. Encoded protein: CATSRAITIQGARTKLFF.